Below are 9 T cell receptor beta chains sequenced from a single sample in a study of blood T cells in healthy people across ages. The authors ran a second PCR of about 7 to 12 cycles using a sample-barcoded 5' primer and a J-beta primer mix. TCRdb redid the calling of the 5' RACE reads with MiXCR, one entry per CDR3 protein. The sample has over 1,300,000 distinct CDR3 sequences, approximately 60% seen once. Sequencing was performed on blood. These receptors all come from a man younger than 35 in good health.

The CDR3 nucleotides are TGTGCCAGCAGTTCGGTAGTAGCGGGAGACCTGAGCTCCTACAATGAGCAGTTCTTC. It yields the protein CASSSVVAGDLSSYNEQFF. The V and J genes are TRBV12-3 or TRBV12-4 and TRBJ2-1; the match to TRBD2 covers 9 bases. This CDR3 region has 19 residues. Losses at the gene ends were 4 bases for V and 0 bases for J; bases not matched to a gene: 13.

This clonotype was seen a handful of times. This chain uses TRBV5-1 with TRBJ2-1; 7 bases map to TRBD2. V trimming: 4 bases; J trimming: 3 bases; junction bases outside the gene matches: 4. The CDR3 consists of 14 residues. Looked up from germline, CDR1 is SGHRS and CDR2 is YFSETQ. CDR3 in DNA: TGCGCCAGCAGCGCCCGGGACTACTACAATGAGCAGTTCTTC. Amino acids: CASSARDYYNEQFF.

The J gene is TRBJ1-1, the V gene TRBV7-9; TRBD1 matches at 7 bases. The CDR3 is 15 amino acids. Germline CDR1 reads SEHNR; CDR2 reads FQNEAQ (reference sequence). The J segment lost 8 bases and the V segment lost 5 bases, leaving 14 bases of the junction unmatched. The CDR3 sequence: CASSIGQAGRTEAFF. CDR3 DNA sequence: TGTGCCAGCAGCATCGGACAGGCCGGTCGAACCGAAGCTTTCTTT.

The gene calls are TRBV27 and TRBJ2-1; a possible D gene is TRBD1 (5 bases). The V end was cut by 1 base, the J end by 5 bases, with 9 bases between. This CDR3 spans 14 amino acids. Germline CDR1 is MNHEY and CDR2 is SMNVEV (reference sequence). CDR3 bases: TGTGCCAGCAGTTTATGGGGCGGTGACAATGAGCAGTTCTTC. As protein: CASSLWGGDNEQFF.

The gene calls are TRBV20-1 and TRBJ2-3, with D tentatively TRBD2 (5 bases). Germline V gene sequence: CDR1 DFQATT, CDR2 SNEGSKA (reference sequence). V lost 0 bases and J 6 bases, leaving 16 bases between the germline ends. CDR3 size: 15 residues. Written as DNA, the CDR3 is TGCAGTGCTAGAGATGGGTACGGAGGTTCCGATACGCAGTATTTT. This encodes CSARDGYGGSDTQYF.

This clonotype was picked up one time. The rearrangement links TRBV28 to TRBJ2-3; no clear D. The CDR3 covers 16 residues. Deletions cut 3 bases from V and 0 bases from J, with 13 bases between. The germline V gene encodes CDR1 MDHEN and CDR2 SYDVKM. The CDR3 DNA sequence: TGTGCCAGCAGTTTCGATCTGCCTTTGAGCACAGATACGCAGTATTTT. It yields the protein CASSFDLPLSTDTQYF.

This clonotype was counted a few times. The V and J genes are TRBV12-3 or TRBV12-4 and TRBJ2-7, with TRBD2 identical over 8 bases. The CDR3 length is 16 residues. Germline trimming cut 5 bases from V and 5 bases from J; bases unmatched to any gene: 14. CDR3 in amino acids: CASSPIWTGGLHEQYF. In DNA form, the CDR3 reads TGTGCCAGCAGTCCGATTTGGACGGGAGGGCTTCACGAGCAGTACTTC.

CDR3 amino acids: CSARDISGRTKSHDNEQYF. In DNA, the CDR3 is TGCAGTGCTAGAGATATTAGCGGGAGGACCAAATCCCACGACAATGAGCAGTACTTC. This sequence joins TRBV20-1 and TRBJ2-5; 10 nucleotides align to TRBD2. Losses at the gene ends were 0 bases for V and 11 bases for J; bases not matched to a gene: 24. The CDR3 length is 19 residues. Germline V gene sequence: CDR1 DFQATT, CDR2 SNEGSKA (reference sequence).

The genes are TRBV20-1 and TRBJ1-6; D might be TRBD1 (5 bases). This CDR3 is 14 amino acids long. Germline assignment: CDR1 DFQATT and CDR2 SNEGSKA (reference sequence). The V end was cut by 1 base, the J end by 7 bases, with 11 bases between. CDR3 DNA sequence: TGCAGTGCTAGAGGGGAGGGGTCGAATTCACCCCTCCACTTT. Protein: CSARGEGSNSPLHF.